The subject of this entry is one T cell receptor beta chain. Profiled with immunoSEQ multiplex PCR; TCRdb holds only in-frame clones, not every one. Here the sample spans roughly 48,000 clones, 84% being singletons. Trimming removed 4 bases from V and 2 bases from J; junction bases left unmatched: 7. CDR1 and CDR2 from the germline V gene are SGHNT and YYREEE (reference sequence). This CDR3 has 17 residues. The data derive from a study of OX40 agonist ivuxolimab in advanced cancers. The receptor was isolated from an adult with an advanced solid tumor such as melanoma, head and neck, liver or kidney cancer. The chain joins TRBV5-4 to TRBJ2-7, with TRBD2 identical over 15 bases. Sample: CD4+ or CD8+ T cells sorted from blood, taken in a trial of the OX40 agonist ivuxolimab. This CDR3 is CASSPGTSGRRTYEQYF. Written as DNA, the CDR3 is TGTGCCAGCAGCCCGGGGACTAGCGGGAGGCGGACCTACGAGCAGTACTTC.